This TCR beta chain was sequenced for a study of early T cells in non-severe SARS-CoV-2 infection (dated by TCRdb to 2020 to 2023). Background for the entire study: Because TCR sequencing relied on bulk RNA taken from unsorted whole blood, pairing of alpha and beta chains was not possible.

The table lists this clonotype with a few counts. Its recognized antigen is unknown. Within one base of it there is no much larger clone, and no base qualities were kept. The library was made by 5' RACE. The instrument was a NextSeq 500. In the TCR library protocol, unique molecular identifiers were attached to individual cDNA molecules to correct for PCR bias and sequencing error. Both TCR alpha and beta chains were sequenced, and tight co-correlation was observed between alpha and beta sequence abundances in each sample. Under the source paper's analysis protocol: Decombinator V4 was used to annotate TCR sequences for V gene, J gene and CDR3. Expanded TCRs were defined as changing significantly between any two time points under a Poisson model with p below 0.0001. TCR abundances were normalised to the total number of TCRs sequenced per sample and expressed as counts per million. MAIT TCRs were defined by TRAV1-2 paired with TRAJ12, TRAJ20 or TRAJ33, and iNKT TCRs by TRAV10 paired with TRAJ18. VDJdb, accessed 1 November 2021, was searched for CMV, EBV and SARS-CoV-2 annotated TCRs, excluding TCRs annotated for multiple antigens. Using fastp trimming at Q25 and MiXCR clonotype assembly, TCRdb reanalyzed the public sequencing data and kept in-frame beta chains. Each entry merges the rows of one CDR3 protein and shows their most common DNA and genes. TCRdb, not the authors, supplied the V and J calls. A total of about 49,000 distinct CDR3 sequences appear in this sample, roughly 12% of them only once. The ten largest clonotypes hold more than 9% of the sample.

The germline V gene (reference sequence) yields LNHDA for CDR1 and SQIVND for CDR2. Between the V and J ends, shortened by 5 bases and 6 bases respectively, the junction contains 9 bases. The CDR3 spans 12 residues, from the cysteine through the phenylalanine. The read is trimmed to its CDR3 DNA, 36 bases read in frame from base 1. Summary of the overall study and its limitations: VDJdb matching was skewed toward anti-spike CD8 responses and likely underestimated virus-specific expansions, missing private and CD4 specificities.

Set within a cohort of healthcare workers in London, UK, this nested case-control study involved weekly PCR testing of nasopharyngeal swabs along with blood sampling. Healthcare workers were enrolled in the week of the UK lockdown, from 23 to 31 March 2020, and were followed every week for up to roughly 15 weeks. The TCR was taken from an adult who was a healthcare worker with PCR-confirmed SARS-CoV-2 infection or an uninfected control (not recorded which). Sequencing used whole blood. This receptor chain uses TRBV19 and TRBJ2-3, with the D segment identity uncertain. This receptor carries the CDR3 CASSSYGDTQYF. The nucleotide sequence reads TGTGCCAGTAGTTCATACGGCGATACGCAGTATTTT. The CDR3, completed at both ends by the reference TRBV19 and TRBJ2-3 genes, gives the full variable domain DGGITQSPKYLFRKEGQNVTLSCEQNLNHDAMYWYRQDPGQGLRLIYYSQIVNDFQKGDIAEGYSVSREKKESFPLTVTSAQKNPTAFYLCASSSYGDTQYFGPGTRLTVL.